The 25 T cell receptor beta chains below all came from one sample that was sequenced in a study of T cell responses to AZD1222 COVID-19 vaccine. TCRdb keeps only in-frame clones here, not all; method: immunoSEQ multiplex PCR. The table lists more than 100,000 clones, over 85% of them singletons. The sample in question was peripheral blood, obtained on day 0 of AZD1222 vaccination. These receptors all stem from an adult in good health.

The genes are TRBV27 and TRBJ1-6; tentatively, D is TRBD1 (6 bases). This CDR3 region has 15 residues. Trimming left V 3 bases short and J 10 bases short, with 16 bases between. CDR1 and CDR2 (germline): MNHEY, SMNVEV (reference sequence). CDR3 sequence reads: CASSLSAEGGSPLHF. CDR3 sequence (DNA): TGTGCCAGCAGTTTGTCGGCAGAGGGGGGGTCACCCCTCCACTTT.

The J gene is TRBJ2-1, the V gene TRBV6-2 or TRBV6-3, with D possibly matching TRBD1 (6 bases). The CDR3 extends over 16 amino acids. The V gene lost 2 bases and the J gene lost 2 bases, with 13 bases spanning the gap. Germline V gene sequence: CDR1 MNHEY, CDR2 SVGEGT. The CDR3 region is CASSYAVEGAYNEQFF. DNA for the CDR3: TGTGCCAGCAGTTACGCAGTCGAGGGGGCCTACAATGAGCAGTTCTTC.

J is TRBJ2-1 and V is TRBV20-1, with 8 nucleotides matching TRBD1. Per germline, CDR1 DFQATT and CDR2 SNEGSKA (reference sequence). Trimming at V came to 3 bases and at J to 2 bases, leaving 12 bases not matched to a gene. The CDR3 extends over 17 amino acids. This chain's CDR3 is CSASAWTGSLAYNEQFF. The CDR3 region has the DNA TGCAGTGCTAGTGCTTGGACAGGGTCTCTTGCCTACAATGAGCAGTTCTTC.

The chain uses TRBV5-1 and TRBJ2-3, with 10 bases fitting TRBD2. J was trimmed by 0 bases and V by 4 bases; bases with no gene match: 5. The length of the CDR3 is 16 residues. CDR1 and CDR2 (germline): SGHRS, YFSETQ. CDR3 amino acids: CASSTERGGSTDTQYF. The CDR3 nucleotides read TGCGCCAGCAGCACGGAGCGGGGGGGCAGCACAGATACGCAGTATTTT.

The chain joins TRBV11-3 to TRBJ2-4, with TRBD1 matching 8 bases. The CDR3 length is 17 residues. Germline trimming cut 10 bases from V and 0 bases from J; bases unmatched to any gene: 14. The germline gives CDR1 SGHNT, CDR2 YENEEA. CDR3 DNA sequence: TGTGCCAACCGGACAGGGTTTTCTTCCCTAGCCAAAAACATTCAGTACTTC. As protein: CANRTGFSSLAKNIQYF.

The genes are TRBV19 and TRBJ1-1; tentative D call: TRBD1 (6 bases). CDR1 is LNHDA and CDR2 is SQIVND in the germline V gene (reference sequence). The V end lost 6 bases, the J end lost 0 bases, and 11 bases lay between the germline ends. The CDR3 loop spans 14 amino acids. CDR3 DNA sequence: TGTGCCAGTAGGATCCAGGGGTTGAACACTGAAGCTTTCTTT. Translated, it gives CASRIQGLNTEAFF.

V gene TRBV21-1 combines with J gene TRBJ1-3; TRBD1 is the table's D call and was not checked against the DNA. TRBV21-1 is designated a pseudogene. There are 14 residues in the CDR3. The CDR3 sequence is CASSRHAVGNTIYF. Written as DNA, the CDR3 is TGTGCCAGCAGCAGGCATGCTGTTGGAAACACCATATATTTT.

The J gene is TRBJ1-6, the V gene TRBV27; D is perhaps TRBD1 (5 bases). V dropped 4 bases and J dropped 7 bases, with 20 bases sitting between them. Germline loops: CDR1 MNHEY, CDR2 SMNVEV (reference sequence). This CDR3 contains 17 residues. The CDR3 nucleotides are TGTGCCAGCAGTTCCTCCCTTCTGGGGACGGGAAATTCACCCCTCCACTTT. This gives the protein CASSSSLLGTGNSPLHF.

The V gene is TRBV7-2, the J gene TRBJ2-2, with D possibly being TRBD1 or TRBD2 (5 bases each). CDR3 length: 16 residues. The ends were cut back, 1 base at V and 5 bases at J, with 14 bases in the middle. Germline V gene data show CDR1 as SGHTA and CDR2 as FQGNSA. CDR3 residues: CASSLGWDGQTGELFF. CDR3 in DNA: TGTGCCAGCAGCTTAGGGTGGGACGGTCAGACCGGGGAGCTGTTTTTT.

This clone was detected only once. This chain uses TRBV4-2 with TRBJ2-1; 10 bases align to TRBD2. CDR3 length: 16 residues. Germline V gives CDR1 LGHNA, CDR2 YNFKEQ. J gave up 8 bases and V 4 bases, and 11 bases lay outside the gene matches. The CDR3 spells CASSPEQREGPHEQFF. CDR3 nucleotide sequence: TGTGCCAGCAGCCCTGAACAGCGGGAGGGCCCCCATGAGCAGTTCTTC.

The V gene is TRBV2, the J gene TRBJ1-6; D is perhaps TRBD1 (5 bases). Trimming cost V 0 bases and J 7 bases, with 19 bases left between them. Germline V gene sequence: CDR1 SNHLY, CDR2 FYNNEI. The CDR3 has 18 residues. DNA for the CDR3: TGTGCCAGCAGTGAAGCGCTTCAAGGGGTTTTGGGAAATTCACCCCTCCACTTT. Translation gives CASSEALQGVLGNSPLHF.

This clone was counted only a few times. This chain uses TRBV7-9 with TRBJ2-5; the match to TRBD2 covers 13 bases. Per the germline V gene, CDR1 is SEHNR and CDR2 is FQNEAQ (reference sequence). The CDR3 has 17 amino acids. The trim removed 5 bases at V and 4 bases at J, leaving 10 bases unmatched. DNA of the CDR3: TGTGCCAGCAGCCCCCGCCGACTAGCGGGGGGCGGAGAGACCCAGTACTTC. Protein product: CASSPRRLAGGGETQYF.

The J gene is TRBJ2-3, the V gene TRBV5-5; D remains unclear. Trimming shortened V by 5 bases and J by 6 bases, and 13 bases separated the two germline ends. Looked up from germline, CDR1 is SGHKS and CDR2 is YYEKEE (reference sequence). The length of the CDR3 is 13 residues. This CDR3 reads CASSPYNPDTQYF. The DNA for the CDR3 is TGTGCCAGCAGTCCGTATAATCCGGATACGCAGTATTTT.

The chain is built from TRBV27 and TRBJ2-1; a possible D gene is TRBD1 (6 bases). V was trimmed by 1 base and J by 7 bases, leaving 17 bases between them. The germline gives CDR1 MNHEY, CDR2 SMNVEV (reference sequence). CDR3 length: 16 amino acids. The DNA for the CDR3 is TGTGCCAGCAGTTTATTAGGCAGGGGAGTTACGAATGAGCAGTTCTTC. Its translation is CASSLLGRGVTNEQFF.

This rearrangement joins TRBV2 to TRBJ1-2; weak D call: TRBD1 (5 bases). V lost 2 bases, J lost 2 bases, and 9 bases lay in between. Germline V gene data show CDR1 as SNHLY and CDR2 as FYNNEI. The CDR3 loop spans 14 amino acids. The CDR3 reads CASSEQGQNYGYTF. CDR3 DNA sequence: TGTGCCAGCAGTGAACAGGGCCAAAACTATGGCTACACCTTC.

The rearrangement uses TRBV28 and TRBJ1-6; D uncertain. Germline CDR1 MDHEN, CDR2 SYDVKM. V lost 4 bases, J lost 4 bases, and 11 bases lay in between. The CDR3 totals 15 residues. The CDR3 DNA follows: TGTGCCAGCAGTTGGGCGGGAGGTTATAATTCACCCCTCCACTTT. Protein sequence: CASSWAGGYNSPLHF.

This clone was seen only a few times. The chain is built from TRBV1 and TRBJ1-6; the tabulated D call, TRBD1, remains unverified against the DNA. TRBV1 is designated a pseudogene. The CDR3 has 15 residues. CDR3 in amino acids: CTSSRNDNLDSPLHF. In nucleotides, the CDR3 is TGCACCAGCAGCCGGAACGACAATCTCGATTCACCCCTCCACTTT.

A single count supports this clone. The chain has TRBV9 and TRBJ2-1; D is perhaps TRBD2 (6 bases). This CDR3 spans 16 amino acids. Germline V gene data show CDR1 as SGDLS and CDR2 as YYNGEE. With 0 bases removed from V and 3 bases from J, the gap between germline ends came to 13 bases. The chain's CDR3 is CASSVESGGFYNEQFF. Here the CDR3 DNA reads TGTGCCAGCAGCGTAGAAAGTGGGGGGTTCTACAATGAGCAGTTCTTC.

CDR3 residues: CAWSPTGLALDTQYF. The CDR3 nucleotides read TGTGCCTGGAGTCCGACAGGGCTTGCTCTGGATACGCAGTATTTT. The V gene is TRBV30, the J gene TRBJ2-3; the match to TRBD1 covers 7 bases. The trim removed 2 bases at V and 6 bases at J, leaving 11 bases unmatched. CDR3 length: 15 amino acids. Germline lookup yields CDR1 GTSNPN and CDR2 SVGIG (reference sequence).

The chain joins TRBV7-9 to TRBJ1-4; tentative D call: TRBD1 (6 bases). The CDR3 is made up of 16 amino acids. V gave up 1 base and J gave up 7 bases, with 16 bases separating them. Germline CDR1 is SEHNR and CDR2 is FQNEAQ (reference sequence). The CDR3 region is CASSLVANRAGEKLFF. CDR3 nucleotides: TGTGCCAGCAGCTTAGTCGCAAACAGGGCGGGTGAAAAACTGTTTTTT. The variable domain in full, with the rest retrieved from reference TRBV7-9 and TRBJ1-4, is DTGVSQNPRHKITKRGQNVTFRCDPISEHNRLYWYRQTLGQGPEFLTYFQNEAQLEKSRLLSDRFSAERPKGSFSTLEIQRTEQGDSAMYLCASSLVANRAGEKLFFGSGTQLSVL.

The chain couples TRBV19 to TRBJ2-7; D is perhaps TRBD1 (6 bases). Germline CDR1 LNHDA, CDR2 SQIVND (reference sequence). The CDR3 is made up of 14 amino acids. V was cut by 2 bases and J by 6 bases, with 14 bases left in between. CDR3: CASSITPTGREQYF. The CDR3, as DNA: TGTGCCAGTAGTATAACCCCTACAGGGCGCGAGCAGTACTTC.

This clone was detected once. J is TRBJ1-2 and V is TRBV6-6; D is perhaps TRBD1 (6 bases). Germline V gene sequence: CDR1 MNHNY, CDR2 SVGAGI (reference sequence). With 5 bases removed from V and 0 bases from J, the gap between germline ends came to 22 bases. The CDR3 runs to 18 residues. CDR3 sequence (DNA): TGTGCCAGCAGTCGCGCCGGGGGGCAGCGATCTTCTAACTATGGCTACACCTTC. Translation gives CASSRAGGQRSSNYGYTF.

V usage is TRBV2 and J usage is TRBJ2-7; D gene ambiguous. V was clipped by 2 bases and J by 8 bases, with 7 bases between them. Germline V gives CDR1 SNHLY, CDR2 FYNNEI. The CDR3 covers 11 residues. The DNA of the CDR3 is TGTGCCAGCAGTGAAACCATCCAGCAGTACTTC. As protein: CASSETIQQYF.

V usage is TRBV7-2 and J usage is TRBJ1-5; weak D call: TRBD1 (6 bases). Trimming pared 5 bases from V and 2 bases from J, leaving 13 bases between. Germline values: CDR1 SGHTA, CDR2 FQGNSA. There are 15 residues in the CDR3. The CDR3 DNA follows: TGTGCCAGCAGCAAGACAGGTTTGGGCAATCAGCCCCAGCATTTT. Protein product: CASSKTGLGNQPQHF. Full variable domain (rest looked up from reference TRBV7-2 and TRBJ1-5): GAGVSQSPSNKVTEKGKDVELRCDPISGHTALYWYRQSLGQGLEFLIYFQGNSAPDKSGLPSDRFSAERTGGSVSTLTIQRTQQEDSAVYLCASSKTGLGNQPQHFGDGTRLSIL.

This chain joins TRBV5-4 and TRBJ1-2; the match to TRBD1 covers 7 bases. Trimming cost V 4 bases and J 0 bases; bases outside gene matches: 3. Germline V gene lookup returns CDR1 SGHNT and CDR2 YYREEE (reference sequence). This CDR3 contains 14 residues. The CDR3 region is CASSTGQANYGYTF. The CDR3 nucleotides are TGTGCCAGCAGCACAGGACAGGCTAACTATGGCTACACCTTC.